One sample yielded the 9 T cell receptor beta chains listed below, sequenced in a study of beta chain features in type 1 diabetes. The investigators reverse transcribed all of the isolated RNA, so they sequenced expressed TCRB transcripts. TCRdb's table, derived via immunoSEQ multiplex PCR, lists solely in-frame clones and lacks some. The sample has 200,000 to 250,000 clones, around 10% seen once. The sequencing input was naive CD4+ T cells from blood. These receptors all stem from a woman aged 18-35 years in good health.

CDR3 region: CASAGGGPWEQYF. The CDR3 DNA reads as TGTGCCAGCGCCGGGGGGGGGCCGTGGGAGCAGTACTTC. The chain combines TRBV21-1 with TRBJ2-7; the DNA was not compared with TRBD2, the D call given in the table. TRBV21-1 is a recognized pseudogene. The CDR3 is 13 amino acids.

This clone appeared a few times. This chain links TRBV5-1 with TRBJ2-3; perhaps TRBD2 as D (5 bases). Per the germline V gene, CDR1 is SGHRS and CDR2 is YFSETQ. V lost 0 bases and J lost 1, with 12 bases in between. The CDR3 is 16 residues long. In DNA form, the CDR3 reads TGCGCCAGCAGCTTGGATCCTAGCCGGGGCACAGATACGCAGTATTTT. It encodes CASSLDPSRGTDTQYF.

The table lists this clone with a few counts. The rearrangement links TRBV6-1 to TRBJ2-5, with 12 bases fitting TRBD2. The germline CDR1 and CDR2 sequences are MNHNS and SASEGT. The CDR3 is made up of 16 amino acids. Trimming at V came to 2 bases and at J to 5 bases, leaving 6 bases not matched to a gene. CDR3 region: CASSEPASGRDETQYF. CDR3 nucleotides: TGTGCCAGCAGTGAACCAGCTAGCGGGAGGGACGAGACCCAGTACTTC.

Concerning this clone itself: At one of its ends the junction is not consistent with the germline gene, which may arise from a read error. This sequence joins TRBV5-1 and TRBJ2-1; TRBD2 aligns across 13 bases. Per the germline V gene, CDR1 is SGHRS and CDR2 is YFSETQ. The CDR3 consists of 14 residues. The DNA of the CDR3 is TGCGCCAGCAGATTGGGTCAGGGACTAGCGGGACTAATCTTC. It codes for CASRLGQGLAGLIF.

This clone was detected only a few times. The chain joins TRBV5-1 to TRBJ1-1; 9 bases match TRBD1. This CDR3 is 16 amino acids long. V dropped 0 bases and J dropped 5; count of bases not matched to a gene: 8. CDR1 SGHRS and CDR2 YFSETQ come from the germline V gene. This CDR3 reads CASSLAGQGKETEAFF. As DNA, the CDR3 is TGCGCCAGCAGCTTGGCCGGACAGGGGAAGGAGACTGAAGCTTTCTTT.

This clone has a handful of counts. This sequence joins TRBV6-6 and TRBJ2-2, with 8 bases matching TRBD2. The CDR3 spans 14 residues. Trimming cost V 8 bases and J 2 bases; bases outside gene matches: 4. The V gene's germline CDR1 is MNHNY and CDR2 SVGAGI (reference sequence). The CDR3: CASGREVNTGELFF. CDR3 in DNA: TGTGCCAGCGGGCGGGAGGTCAACACCGGGGAGCTGTTTTTT.

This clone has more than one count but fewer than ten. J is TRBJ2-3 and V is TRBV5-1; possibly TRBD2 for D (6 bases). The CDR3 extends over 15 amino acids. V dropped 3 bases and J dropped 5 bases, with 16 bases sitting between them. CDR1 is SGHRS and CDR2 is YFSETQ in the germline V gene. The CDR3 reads CASSSVGGAGDTQYF. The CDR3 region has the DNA TGCGCCAGCAGCTCCGTAGGAGGGGCGGGAGATACGCAGTATTTT.

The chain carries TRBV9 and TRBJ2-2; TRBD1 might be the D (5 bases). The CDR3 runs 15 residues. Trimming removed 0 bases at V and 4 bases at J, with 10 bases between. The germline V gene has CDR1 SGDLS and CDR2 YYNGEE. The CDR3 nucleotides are TGTGCCAGCAGCGTAGGGCAGGGAATCACCGGGGAGCTGTTTTTT. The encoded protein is CASSVGQGITGELFF.

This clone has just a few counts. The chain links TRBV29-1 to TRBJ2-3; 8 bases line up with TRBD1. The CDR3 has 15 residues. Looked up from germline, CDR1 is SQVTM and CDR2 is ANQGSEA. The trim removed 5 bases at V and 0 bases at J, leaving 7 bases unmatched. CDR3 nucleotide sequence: TGCAGCGTTTGGGACAGGAGAGTAAGCACAGATACGCAGTATTTT. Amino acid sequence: CSVWDRRVSTDTQYF.